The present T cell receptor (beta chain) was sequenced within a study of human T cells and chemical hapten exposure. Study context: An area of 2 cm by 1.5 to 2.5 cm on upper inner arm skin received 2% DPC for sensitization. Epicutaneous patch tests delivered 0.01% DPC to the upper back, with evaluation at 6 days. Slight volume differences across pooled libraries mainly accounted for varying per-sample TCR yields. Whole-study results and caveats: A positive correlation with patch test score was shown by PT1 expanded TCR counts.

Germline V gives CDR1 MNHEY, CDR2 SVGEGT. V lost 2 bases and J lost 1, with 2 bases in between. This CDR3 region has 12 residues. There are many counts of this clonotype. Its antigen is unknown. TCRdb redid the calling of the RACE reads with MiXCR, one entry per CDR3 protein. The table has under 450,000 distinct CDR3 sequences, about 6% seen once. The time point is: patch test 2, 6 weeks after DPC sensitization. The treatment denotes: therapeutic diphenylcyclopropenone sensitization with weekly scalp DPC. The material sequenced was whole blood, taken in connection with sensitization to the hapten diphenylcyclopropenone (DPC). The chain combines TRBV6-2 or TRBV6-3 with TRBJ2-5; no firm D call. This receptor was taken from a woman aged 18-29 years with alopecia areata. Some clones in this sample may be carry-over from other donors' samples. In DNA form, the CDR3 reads TGTGCCAGCAGTTACACCCAAGAGACCCAGTACTTC. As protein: CASSYTQETQYF.